A selection of T cell receptor beta chains follows, all from one sample in a study of siplizumab effects on memory and regulatory T cells. Sequencing was performed with immunoSEQ multiplex PCR; in TCRdb, only in-frame clones are kept and a portion is missing. The sample carries approximately 100,000 clones, about 93% recorded once. The material sequenced was non-Treg CD4+ T cells sorted from blood. The receptors originated from a human donor in good health. Both conserved end residues are part of each CDR3. D genes are given only for firm matches. Size is stated for part of the rows, as once, few or many counts, or as a class when the clone is expanded.

TRBV27	TRBD1	-	TRBJ2-1	TGTGCCAGCAGTGGACAGGTATACAATGAGCAGTTCTTC	CASSGQVYNEQFF
TRBV20-1	-	-	TRBJ2-4	TGCAGTGCTATAAACTCAAACATTCAGTACTTC	CSAINSNIQYF
TRBV5-5	TRBD1	-	TRBJ1-1	TGTGCCAGCAGCCCCCCCGAGGGGGCTTTTAATCTGGCTTTCTTT	CASSPPEGAFNLAFF
TRBV25-1	TRBD1	-	TRBJ1-6	TGTGCCAGCAGTGAATTACAGGGGAATTCACCCCTCCACTTT	CASSELQGNSPLHF
TRBV4-2	-	-	TRBJ1-5	TGTGCCAGCAGCCTAGAGCAGGTTAGCAATCAGCCCCAGCATTTT	CASSLEQVSNQPQHF
TRBV7-3	-	once	TRBJ2-6	TGTGCCAGCAGCCACACAGGGACGTACGGGGCCAACGTCCTGACTTTC	CASSHTGTYGANVLTF
TRBV27	-	-	TRBJ2-2	TGTGCCAGCAGTTTGCGCGGCGGGGCCAACACCGGGGAGCTGTTTTTT	CASSLRGGANTGELFF
TRBV5-1	-	-	TRBJ1-1	TGCGCCAGCAGCATAAATAGACGGACCAACACTGAAGCTTTCTTT	CASSINRRTNTEAFF
TRBV10-2	-	-	TRBJ1-2	TGCGCCAGCAGTTCCAGCCCAAACTATGGCTACACCTTC	CASSSSPNYGYTF
TRBV2	TRBD1	-	TRBJ1-2	TGTGCCAGCAGTAGACAGGGGATGAACTATGGCTACACCTTC	CASSRQGMNYGYTF
TRBV6-5	TRBD1	-	TRBJ2-1	TGTGCCAGCAGTTCCGGGACAGGGGGCCACAATGAGCAGTTCTTC	CASSSGTGGHNEQFF
TRBV19	-	once	TRBJ1-5	TGTGCCAGTAGGGGGTCGGGGTACAATCAGCCCCAGCATTTT	CASRGSGYNQPQHF
TRBV12-5	-	-	TRBJ2-1	TGTGCTAGTGGTGGGGGGAATGAGCAGTTCTTC	CASGGGNEQFF
TRBV11-3	-	-	TRBJ1-1	TGTGCCAGCAGCCCGTCCCGGGGTGGGTTCGGCACTGAAGCTTTCTTT	CASSPSRGGFGTEAFF
TRBV30	TRBD1	-	TRBJ1-1	TGTGCCTGGAGTGAAGGGGAGACAGGGTCCAACACTGAAGCTTTCTTT	CAWSEGETGSNTEAFF
TRBV23-1	TRBD1	-	TRBJ2-7	TGCGCCAGCAGCGGACAGGATCTGGAGGAGCAGTACTTC	CASSGQDLEEQYF
TRBV18	TRBD1	-	TRBJ2-1	TGTGCCAGCTCACCGCGACAGGGGGGGTACAATGAGCAGTTCTTC	CASSPRQGGYNEQFF
TRBV7-6	-	-	TRBJ1-2	TGTGCCAGCAGCTTAGATACAGGGAGGACTGGCTACACCTTC	CASSLDTGRTGYTF
TRBV6-5	-	-	TRBJ2-2	TGTGCCAGCAGTTCGACAGGGAGGATCGGGGAGCTGTTTTTT	CASSSTGRIGELFF
TRBV9	-	-	TRBJ1-1	TGTGCCAGCAGCGTAGACGCAAAGAGGGCTGAAGCTTTCTTT	CASSVDAKRAEAFF
TRBV7-9	-	-	TRBJ1-4	TGTGCCACAAGGATATATGGGGACGGTGAGGAAAAACTGTTTTTT	CATRIYGDGEEKLFF
TRBV5-1	TRBD2	once	TRBJ2-7	TGCGCCAGCAGCCGGGAGGCTGGCTACGAGCAGTACTTC	CASSREAGYEQYF
TRBV18	-	-	TRBJ2-6	TGTGCCAGCTCACCATGGCAGGCTGGGGCCAACGTCCTGACTTTC	CASSPWQAGANVLTF
TRBV1	-	-	TRBJ2-3	TGCACCAGCAGCCAAGTCCCGGGACTAGCGGGGAGCACAGATACGCAGTATTTT	CTSSQVPGLAGSTDTQYF
TRBV6-1	-	-	TRBJ2-1	TGTGCCAGCAGTGAAGGGTCAGGCTCCTACAATGAGCAGTTCTTC	CASSEGSGSYNEQFF
TRBV4-1	-	once	TRBJ2-2	TGCGCCAGCAGCCAAGGGGTCGGACAGAACACCGGGGAGCTGTTTTTT	CASSQGVGQNTGELFF
TRBV7-9	-	-	TRBJ2-1	TGTGCCAGCAGCGTAACCTTCGGAAATGAGCAGTTCTTC	CASSVTFGNEQFF
TRBV7-3	-	-	TRBJ2-5	TGTGCCAGCAGCTTAACGGGGCCACCGGGGGAGACCCAGTACTTC	CASSLTGPPGETQYF
TRBV2	-	-	TRBJ2-6	TGTGCCAGCACCCTGGGGTCTGGGGCCAACGTCCTGACTTTC	CASTLGSGANVLTF
TRBV11-3	-	-	TRBJ1-1	TGTGCCAGCAGCCTCCTCAGGGATGGCACTGAAGCTTTCTTT	CASSLLRDGTEAFF
TRBV10-3	-	-	TRBJ2-7	TGTGCCATCAGTGAGACGTACGAGCAGTACTTC	CAISETYEQYF
TRBV5-1	TRBD1	-	TRBJ2-6	TGCGCCAGCAGCTTGGCAGGGGGCGCCGGGGCCAACGTCCTGACTTTC	CASSLAGGAGANVLTF
TRBV9	-	-	TRBJ1-4	TGTGCCAGCAGTACAGGGCTCGGGGAAAAACTGTTTTTT	CASSTGLGEKLFF
TRBV18	TRBD2	-	TRBJ2-1	TGTGCCAGCTCAATCCGCGGGAGTGGCAATGAGCAGTTCTTC	CASSIRGSGNEQFF
TRBV7-3	TRBD2	-	TRBJ2-7	TGTGCCAGCAGCTTAGCGGGAGCAGGATACGAGCAGTACTTC	CASSLAGAGYEQYF
TRBV6-6	-	-	TRBJ1-2	TGTGCCAGCAGTTACGGACGCGGGGGCGATAACTATGGCTACACCTTC	CASSYGRGGDNYGYTF
TRBV7-9	TRBD2	-	TRBJ2-1	TGTGCCAGCAGCTCCCCGGCTAGCGGGATGCTTGAGCAGTTCTTC	CASSSPASGMLEQFF
TRBV5-1	-	-	TRBJ1-1	TGCGCCAGCAGCCCAGGGGCCGGGGCTAACACTGAAGCTTTCTTT	CASSPGAGANTEAFF
TRBV6-1	-	-	TRBJ1-1	TGTGCCAGCAAGGGTTGGATGAACACTGAAGCTTTCTTT	CASKGWMNTEAFF
TRBV11-3	-	-	TRBJ2-7	TGTGCCAGCAGCCACCGACAGGAATCCTACGAGCAGTACTTC	CASSHRQESYEQYF
TRBV4-3	TRBD2	few	TRBJ2-1	TGCGCCAGCAGCCAAGCTGCTAGCGGGAGTTCCTACAATGAGCAGTTCTTC	CASSQAASGSSYNEQFF
TRBV11-3	TRBD2	-	TRBJ2-2	TGTGCCAGCAGCTTAACGCTAGCGGGATTCGGGGAGCTGTTTTTT	CASSLTLAGFGELFF
TRBV2	TRBD1	-	TRBJ2-7	TGTGCCAGCAGGGGGACAGGGTCTATGGCCTACGAGCAGTACTTC	CASRGTGSMAYEQYF
TRBV7-6	-	-	TRBJ2-7	TGTGCCAGCAGCTACAAGGACGGACCCTACGAGCAGTACTTC	CASSYKDGPYEQYF
TRBV29-1	-	-	TRBJ2-5	TGCAGCGTTGCGGACGGGAAAGAGACCCAGTACTTC	CSVADGKETQYF
TRBV10-3	TRBD1	-	TRBJ2-7	TGTGCCATGAGCCGGGACAGGTCCTCCTACGAGCAGTACTTC	CAMSRDRSSYEQYF
TRBV19	-	-	TRBJ1-3	TGTGCCAGTAGTATAAATACAGGCTACTCTGGAAACACCATATATTTT	CASSINTGYSGNTIYF
TRBV21-1	-	-	TRBJ1-1	TGTGCCAAAATCAGGCACAGGGGGAACACTGAAGCTTTCTTT	CAKIRHRGNTEAFF
TRBV4-1	-	few	TRBJ1-2	TGCGCCAGCAGCCAAGATATCGAAGGCGGGACGTATGGCTACACCTTC	CASSQDIEGGTYGYTF
TRBV30	-	-	TRBJ2-3	TGTGCCTGGAGAAAGGCGGCTCGCACAGATACGCAGTATTTT	CAWRKAARTDTQYF
TRBV11-3	TRBD1	-	TRBJ2-1	TGTGCCAGCAGTGCACCGGGACAGGGTTTCCATGAGCAGTTCTTC	CASSAPGQGFHEQFF
TRBV29-1	-	-	TRBJ1-4	TGCAGCGTTGACCCGGCAGGGCTTAATGAAAAACTGTTTTTT	CSVDPAGLNEKLFF
TRBV5-1	-	-	TRBJ1-2	TGCGCCAGCAGCCCAACAGGACCTGGCGGCTACACCTTC	CASSPTGPGGYTF
TRBV2	-	-	TRBJ1-4	TGTGCCAGCAGAGGACAGCCTAATGAAAAACTGTTTTTT	CASRGQPNEKLFF
TRBV7-3	TRBD1	-	TRBJ2-7	TGTGCCAGCAGCCGAACGACAGGGGCCTACGAGCAGTACTTC	CASSRTTGAYEQYF
TRBV14	TRBD2	-	TRBJ2-3	TGTGCCAGCAGCCAATCTAGCGGGAGTTTTACGCAGTATTTT	CASSQSSGSFTQYF
TRBV9	TRBD1	-	TRBJ1-2	TGTGCCAGCAGCGAAACGACAGGGGACGGGGGCTACACCTTC	CASSETTGDGGYTF
TRBV11-2	-	-	TRBJ2-1	TGTGCCAGCAGTCCGGCGGAGGAGCAGTTCTTC	CASSPAEEQFF
TRBV13	-	-	TRBJ2-5	TGTGCCAGCAGCAAGATGGGCAGAGCAGAGACCCAGTACTTC	CASSKMGRAETQYF
TRBV6-6	-	-	TRBJ1-2	TGTGCCAGCAGCGAACGAAGGGGGGCCAATGGCTACACCTTC	CASSERRGANGYTF